The 18 T cell receptor beta chains below come from one sample, sequenced in a study of blood T cell repertoires in COVID-19. Measured with immunoSEQ multiplex PCR; TCRdb has only the in-frame clones, and not every one. The sample lists some 250,000 clones, roughly nine tenths seen once, with 6.2% in the top ten. The sample consisted of peripheral blood. These receptors all stem from a man aged 60 to 75 with acute or convalescent COVID-19.

The V call is TRBV2, the J call TRBJ1-2; D is uncertain. The CDR3 covers 12 residues. CDR1 and CDR2 from the germline V gene are SNHLY and FYNNEI. The V and J ends lost 6 bases and 5 bases respectively, with 10 bases between them. The CDR3 sequence is CASSPGDYGYTF. CDR3 sequence (DNA): TGTGCCAGCAGCCCGGGAGATTATGGCTACACCTTC.

The sample holds one count of this clone. The genes are TRBV7-2 and TRBJ2-1; D uncertain. This CDR3 is 14 amino acids long. Germline CDR1 and CDR2: SGHTA and FQGNSA. Trimming stripped 1 base from V and 4 bases from J, with 8 bases between. The CDR3 region has the DNA TGTGCCAGCAGCTTAGAACGACAATACAATGAGCAGTTCTTC. Its protein is CASSLERQYNEQFF.

The genes are TRBV29-1 and TRBJ1-2, with 9 positions matching TRBD1. V was clipped by 3 bases and J by 5 bases; unmatched bases: 1. This CDR3 region has 12 residues. CDR1 SQVTM and CDR2 ANQGSEA come from the germline V gene. Written as DNA, the CDR3 is TGCAGCGTTGAGGACAGGGGTTATGGCTACACCTTC. Residues: CSVEDRGYGYTF.

CDR3 DNA sequence: TGTGCCAGCAGTTTAGAGTACAATGAGCAGTTCTTC. Its protein is CASSLEYNEQFF. The V and J genes are TRBV28 and TRBJ2-1; no reliable D call. This CDR3 is built from 12 residues. Germline-derived CDR1 and CDR2 are MDHEN and SYDVKM. The V and J ends lost 2 bases and 4 bases respectively, with 3 bases between them.

The J gene is TRBJ2-7, the V gene TRBV27; 8 bases align to TRBD1. CDR1 is MNHEY and CDR2 is SMNVEV in the germline V gene (reference sequence). The V and J ends lost 6 bases and 1 base, in that order; junction bases with no gene match: 5. The CDR3 loop spans 14 amino acids. This chain's CDR3 is CASSRDRTSYEQYF. Written as DNA, the CDR3 is TGTGCCAGCAGCAGGGACAGGACATCCTACGAGCAGTACTTC.

This clone was detected once. The J gene is TRBJ2-5, the V gene TRBV5-4; possibly TRBD2 for D (7 bases). The V gene lost 7 bases and the J gene lost 0 bases, with 16 bases spanning the gap. Germline-derived CDR1 and CDR2 are SGHNT and YYREEE (reference sequence). CDR3 length: 15 residues. As DNA, the CDR3 is TGTGCCAGCTACCAGGGGAGGGGGTACCAAGAGACCCAGTACTTC. It is translated as CASYQGRGYQETQYF. The variable domain in full, completed from reference TRBV5-4 and TRBJ2-5, reads ETGVTQSPTHLIKTRGQQVTLRCSSQSGHNTVSWYQQALGQGPQFIFQYYREEENGRGNFPPRFSGLQFPNYSSELNVNALELDDSALYLCASYQGRGYQETQYFGPGTRLLVL.

The V call is TRBV6-5, the J call TRBJ2-1, with a possible D match to TRBD2 (5 bases). The CDR3 contains 15 residues. CDR1 and CDR2 (germline): MNHEY, SVGAGI. Trimming took off 6 bases at V and 1 base at J, with 13 bases between the two ends. In DNA form, the CDR3 reads TGTGCCAGCAGACCTACTAGAGGGTCCTACAATGAGCAGTTCTTC. Encoded protein: CASRPTRGSYNEQFF.

CDR3 region: CACNSGRNSYEQYF. The CDR3 DNA reads as TGTGCCTGCAATAGCGGGAGGAACTCCTACGAGCAGTACTTC. The chain carries TRBV30 and TRBJ2-7, with 10 bases lining up with TRBD2. CDR1 and CDR2 (germline): GTSNPN, SVGIG (reference sequence). V trimming: 6 bases; J trimming: 0 bases; junction bases outside the gene matches: 5. The CDR3 has 14 amino acids.

The J gene is TRBJ2-5, the V gene TRBV2; TRBD2 agrees at 10 bases. The CDR3 spans 16 residues. Germline V gene lookup returns CDR1 SNHLY and CDR2 FYNNEI. Trimming removed 7 bases from V and 5 bases from J; junction bases left unmatched: 13. CDR3 amino acids: CASTDGLAGEGETQYF. In DNA, the CDR3 is TGTGCCAGCACTGACGGCCTAGCGGGAGAGGGGGAGACCCAGTACTTC. Full variable domain (outside the CDR3, taken from reference TRBV2 and TRBJ2-5): EPEVTQTPSHQVTQMGQEVILRCVPISNHLYFYWYRQILGQKVEFLVSFYNNEISEKSEIFDDQFSVERPDGSNFTLKIRSTKLEDSAMYFCASTDGLAGEGETQYFGPGTRLLVL.

The rearrangement joins TRBV19 to TRBJ2-5; tentatively, D is TRBD2 (5 bases). Trimming removed 7 bases from V and 4 bases from J, with 13 bases in between. Per germline, CDR1 LNHDA and CDR2 SQIVND (reference sequence). The CDR3 runs 13 residues. The CDR3 loop reads CASNGVYGETQYF. The CDR3 DNA follows: TGTGCCAGTAACGGGGTGTACGGAGAGACCCAGTACTTC.

The rearrangement links TRBV9 to TRBJ2-7; D is perhaps TRBD1 (6 bases). V lost 0 bases and J 0 bases, leaving 10 bases between the germline ends. Germline lookup yields CDR1 SGDLS and CDR2 YYNGEE. The CDR3 contains 15 residues. CDR3 DNA sequence: TGTGCCAGCAGCGTAGGACAGGTACCCTCCTACGAGCAGTACTTC. Translated: CASSVGQVPSYEQYF.

For this clone: Its ends do not fully match the called genes, so a read error is possible. The V gene is TRBV7-9, the J gene TRBJ2-3; 7 nucleotides align to TRBD2. CDR3 length equals 14 residues. Per germline, CDR1 SEHNR and CDR2 FQNEAQ (reference sequence). The CDR3 coding sequence is TGTGCCAGCAGCTTGACGACTAGCACGGATACGCAGTATTTT. Protein: CASSLTTSTDTQYF.

The chain combines TRBV7-9 with TRBJ2-3; 8 bases are shared with TRBD2. This CDR3 has 15 residues. Trimming cost V 1 base and J 5 bases; bases outside gene matches: 5. The germline gives CDR1 SEHNR, CDR2 FQNEAQ (reference sequence). The CDR3 coding sequence is TGTGCCAGCAGCTTAGACGGGACTAGTATAGATACGCAGTATTTT. Its protein product is CASSLDGTSIDTQYF.

The CDR3 bases are TGCGCCAGCAGCCACCCCGGGACACGTGAAACTAAAAAACTGTTTTTT. It yields the protein CASSHPGTRETKKLFF. The rearrangement uses TRBV4-1 and TRBJ1-4; maybe TRBD1 (6 bases). Germline V CDR1 and CDR2: MGHRA, YSYEKL. V was trimmed by 3 bases and J by 9 bases, leaving 20 bases between them. The CDR3 has 16 amino acids.

This chain connects TRBV6-5 to TRBJ1-3; the D gene is possibly TRBD1 (5 bases). Germline values: CDR1 MNHEY, CDR2 SVGAGI. Trimming removed 7 bases at V and 2 bases at J, with 15 bases between. The CDR3 sequence is 15 residues long. The CDR3 protein is CASTVTDSAGNTIYF. The DNA for the CDR3 is TGTGCCAGCACCGTGACAGATTCTGCTGGAAACACCATATATTTT.

Concerning this clone itself: Distinct nucleotide sequences in the sample also encode this CDR3. CDR3 nucleotide sequence: TGTGCCACCAGCAGAGGACAGCAAGAGACCCAGTACTTC. It translates to CATSRGQQETQYF. This chain connects TRBV15 to TRBJ2-5; a possible D gene is TRBD1 (5 bases). Trimming removed 1 base at V and 2 bases at J, with 5 bases between. Germline CDR1 and CDR2: LNHNV and YYDKDF (reference sequence). The CDR3 sequence is 13 residues long.

The V call is TRBV25-1, the J call TRBJ1-2; 7 bases line up with TRBD1. The V segment lost 1 base and the J segment 7 bases; nucleotides outside the gene matches: 9. CDR1 is MGHDK and CDR2 is SYGVNS in the germline V gene. The CDR3 totals 15 residues. The CDR3 spells CASSESTGVLGGYTF. The CDR3 coding sequence is TGTGCCAGCAGTGAATCTACAGGGGTGCTGGGTGGCTACACCTTC.

This rearrangement joins TRBV11-2 to TRBJ2-1, with 10 bases identical to TRBD1. The CDR3 extends over 15 amino acids. CDR1 and CDR2 from the germline V gene are SGHAT and FQNNGV. V lost 5 bases, J lost 6 bases, and 7 bases stayed unmatched. The CDR3 DNA reads TGTGCCAGCAGCCCCCAAGGACAGGGGGGCAATGAGCAGTTCTTC. Protein sequence: CASSPQGQGGNEQFF.